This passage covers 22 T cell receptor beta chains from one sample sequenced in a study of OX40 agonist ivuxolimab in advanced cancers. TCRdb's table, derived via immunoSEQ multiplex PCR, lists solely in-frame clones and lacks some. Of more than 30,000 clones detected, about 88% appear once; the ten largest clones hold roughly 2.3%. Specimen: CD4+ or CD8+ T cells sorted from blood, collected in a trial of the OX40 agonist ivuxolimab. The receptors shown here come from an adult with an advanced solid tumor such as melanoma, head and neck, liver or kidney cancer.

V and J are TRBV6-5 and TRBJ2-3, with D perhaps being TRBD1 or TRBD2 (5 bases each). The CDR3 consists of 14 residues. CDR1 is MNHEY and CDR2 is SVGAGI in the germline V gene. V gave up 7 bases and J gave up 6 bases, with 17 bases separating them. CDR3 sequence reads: CASKGTSESDTQYF. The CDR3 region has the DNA TGTGCCAGCAAAGGGACCTCGGAGTCGGATACGCAGTATTTT.

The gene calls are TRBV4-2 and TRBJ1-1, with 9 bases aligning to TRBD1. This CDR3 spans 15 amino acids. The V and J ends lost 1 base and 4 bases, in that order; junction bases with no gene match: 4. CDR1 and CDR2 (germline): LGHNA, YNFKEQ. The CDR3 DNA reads TGTGCCAGCAGCCAAGGGACAGGGGATGCCACTGAAGCTTTCTTT. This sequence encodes CASSQGTGDATEAFF.

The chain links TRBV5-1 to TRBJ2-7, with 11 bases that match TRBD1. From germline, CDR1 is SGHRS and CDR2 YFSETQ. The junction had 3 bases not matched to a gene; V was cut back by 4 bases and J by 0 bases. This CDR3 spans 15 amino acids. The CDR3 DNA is TGCGCCAGCAGCCCCGGGACAGGGGGCTCCTACGAGCAGTACTTC. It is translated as CASSPGTGGSYEQYF.

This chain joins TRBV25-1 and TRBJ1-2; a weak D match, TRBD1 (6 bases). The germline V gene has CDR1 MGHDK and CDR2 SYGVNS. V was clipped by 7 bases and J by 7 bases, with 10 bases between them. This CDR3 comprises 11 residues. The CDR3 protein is CASNGGVGYTF. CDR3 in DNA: TGTGCCAGCAATGGGGGCGTTGGCTACACCTTC.

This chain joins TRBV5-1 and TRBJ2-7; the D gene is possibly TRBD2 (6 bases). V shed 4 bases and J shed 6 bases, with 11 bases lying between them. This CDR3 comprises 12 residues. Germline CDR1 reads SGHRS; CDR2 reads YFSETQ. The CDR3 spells CASSPPEGEQYF. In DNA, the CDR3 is TGCGCCAGCAGCCCACCGGAGGGCGAGCAGTACTTC.

CDR3 nucleotides: TGTGCCAGTACCGATCACCCGGCGGGGGGGGTTGGTGAAAAACTGTTTTTT. This encodes CASTDHPAGGVGEKLFF. The rearrangement uses TRBV19 and TRBJ1-4; maybe TRBD1 (5 bases). The CDR3 spans 17 residues. V lost 7 bases, J lost 7 bases, and 25 bases lay in between. The germline CDR1 and CDR2 sequences are LNHDA and SQIVND (reference sequence).

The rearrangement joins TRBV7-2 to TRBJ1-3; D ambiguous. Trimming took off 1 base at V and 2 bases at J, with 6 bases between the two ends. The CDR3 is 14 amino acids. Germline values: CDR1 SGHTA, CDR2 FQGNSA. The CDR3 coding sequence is TGTGCCAGCAGCTTAGTGCTTCCTGGAAACACCATATATTTT. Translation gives CASSLVLPGNTIYF.

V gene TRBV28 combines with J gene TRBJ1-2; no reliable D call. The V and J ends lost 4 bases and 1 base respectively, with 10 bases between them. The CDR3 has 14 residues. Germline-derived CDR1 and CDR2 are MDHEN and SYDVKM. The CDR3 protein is CASSSPHSNYGYTF. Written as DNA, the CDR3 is TGTGCCAGCAGTTCCCCACACAGTAACTATGGCTACACCTTC.

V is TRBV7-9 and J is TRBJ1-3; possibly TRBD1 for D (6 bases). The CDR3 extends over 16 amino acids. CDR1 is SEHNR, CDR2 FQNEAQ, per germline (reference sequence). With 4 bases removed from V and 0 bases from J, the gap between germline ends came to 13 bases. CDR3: CASSSRGGSSGNTIYF. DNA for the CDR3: TGTGCCAGCAGCTCAAGGGGGGGAAGCTCTGGAAACACCATATATTTT.

The CDR3 region is CASSYARTQLVQFF. As DNA, the CDR3 is TGTGCCAGCAGTTACGCAAGGACACAACTGGTGCAGTTCTTC. V is TRBV6-5 and J is TRBJ2-1; a possible D gene is TRBD1 (5 bases). The ends were cut back, 2 bases at V and 12 bases at J, with 17 bases in the middle. CDR3 length: 14 residues. Germline CDR1 reads MNHEY; CDR2 reads SVGAGI.

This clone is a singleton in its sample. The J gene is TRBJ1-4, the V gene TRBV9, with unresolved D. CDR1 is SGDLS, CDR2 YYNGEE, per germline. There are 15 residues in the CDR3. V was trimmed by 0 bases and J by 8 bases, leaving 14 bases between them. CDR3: CASSVGLRASEKLFF. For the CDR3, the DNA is TGTGCCAGCAGCGTAGGCCTCCGGGCAAGCGAAAAACTGTTTTTT.

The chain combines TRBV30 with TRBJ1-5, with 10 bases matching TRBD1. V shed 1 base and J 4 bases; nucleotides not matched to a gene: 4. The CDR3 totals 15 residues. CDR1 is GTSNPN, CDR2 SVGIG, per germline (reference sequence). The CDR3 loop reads CAWSAGQGENQPQHF. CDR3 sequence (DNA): TGTGCCTGGAGTGCCGGACAGGGGGAAAATCAGCCCCAGCATTTT.

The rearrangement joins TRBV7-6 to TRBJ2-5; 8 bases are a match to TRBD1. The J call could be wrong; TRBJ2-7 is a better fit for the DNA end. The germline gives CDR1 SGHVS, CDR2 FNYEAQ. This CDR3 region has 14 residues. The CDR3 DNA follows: TGTGCCAGCAGCCCGGGACAGGCGGGTGGCGAGCAGTACTTC. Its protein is CASSPGQAGGEQYF.

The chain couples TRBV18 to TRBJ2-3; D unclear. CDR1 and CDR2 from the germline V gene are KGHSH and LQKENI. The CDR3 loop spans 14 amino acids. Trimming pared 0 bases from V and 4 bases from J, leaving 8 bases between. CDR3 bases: TGTGCCAGCTCACCACCGAGTGTTCCAGATACGCAGTATTTT. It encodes CASSPPSVPDTQYF.

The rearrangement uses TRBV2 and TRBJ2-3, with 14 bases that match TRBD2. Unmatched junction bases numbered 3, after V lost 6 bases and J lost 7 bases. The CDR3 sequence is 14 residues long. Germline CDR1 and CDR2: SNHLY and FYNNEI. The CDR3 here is CASRTSGGAYTQYF. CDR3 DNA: TGTGCCAGCAGGACTAGCGGGGGGGCATATACGCAGTATTTT.

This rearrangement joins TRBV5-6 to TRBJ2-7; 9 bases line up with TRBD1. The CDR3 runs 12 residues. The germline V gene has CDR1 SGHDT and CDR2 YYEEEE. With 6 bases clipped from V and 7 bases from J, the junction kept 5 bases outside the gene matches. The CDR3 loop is CASIGQGREQYF. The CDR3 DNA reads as TGTGCCAGCATCGGACAGGGGAGAGAGCAGTACTTC.

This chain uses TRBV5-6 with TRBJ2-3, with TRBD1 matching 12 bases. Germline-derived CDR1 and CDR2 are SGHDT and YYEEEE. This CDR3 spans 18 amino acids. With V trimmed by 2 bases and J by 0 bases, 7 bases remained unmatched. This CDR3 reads CASSFAGTGGWSTDTQYF. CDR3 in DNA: TGTGCCAGCAGCTTCGCCGGGACAGGGGGCTGGAGCACAGATACGCAGTATTTT.

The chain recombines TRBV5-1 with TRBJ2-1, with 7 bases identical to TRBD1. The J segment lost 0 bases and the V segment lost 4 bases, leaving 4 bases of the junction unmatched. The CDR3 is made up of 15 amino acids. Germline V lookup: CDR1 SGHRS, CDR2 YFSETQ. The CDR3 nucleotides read TGCGCCAGCAGCCCCACAGGGGACTCCTACAATGAGCAGTTCTTC. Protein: CASSPTGDSYNEQFF.

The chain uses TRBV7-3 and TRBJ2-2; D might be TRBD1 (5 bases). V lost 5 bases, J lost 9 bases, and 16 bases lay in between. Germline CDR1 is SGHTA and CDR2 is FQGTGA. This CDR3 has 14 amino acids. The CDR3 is CASSARAPSRELFF. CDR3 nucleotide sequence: TGTGCCAGCAGCGCCAGGGCTCCTTCCCGGGAGCTGTTTTTT.

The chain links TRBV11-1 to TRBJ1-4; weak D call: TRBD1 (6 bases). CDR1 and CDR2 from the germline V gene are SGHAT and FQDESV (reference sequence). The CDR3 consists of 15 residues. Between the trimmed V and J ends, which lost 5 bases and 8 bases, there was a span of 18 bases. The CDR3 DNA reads TGTGCCAGCAGCCCCGGACAGCCCTCGGTAGAAAAACTGTTTTTT. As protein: CASSPGQPSVEKLFF.

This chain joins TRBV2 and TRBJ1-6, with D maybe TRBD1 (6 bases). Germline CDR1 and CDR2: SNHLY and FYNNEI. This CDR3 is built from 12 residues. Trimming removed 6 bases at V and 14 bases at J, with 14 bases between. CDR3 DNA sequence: TGTGCCAGCAGGGAACAGGGAAGTTCCCTCCACTTT. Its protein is CASREQGSSLHF.

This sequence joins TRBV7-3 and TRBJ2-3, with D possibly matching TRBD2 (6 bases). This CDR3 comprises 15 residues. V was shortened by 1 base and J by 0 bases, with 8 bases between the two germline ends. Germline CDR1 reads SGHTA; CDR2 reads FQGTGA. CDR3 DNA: TGTGCCAGCAGCTTAATGAGCGGGAGCACAGATACGCAGTATTTT. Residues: CASSLMSGSTDTQYF.